These 13 T cell receptor beta chains were all obtained from the same sample, sequenced in a study of memory CD4+ T cells and cytomegalovirus serostatus (dated by TCRdb to 2018 to 2020). Single viable CD3+CD4+CD8-CD45RO+ cells were sorted as memory CD4+ T cells on a FACSAria II. To prepare the library, the immunoSEQ multiplex PCR assay was applied. Drawn from immuneACCESS, this table holds only the in-frame rearrangements with V and J called that TCRdb kept. Clones are partly lost; checked studies trace under half to an unresolved V gene and leave the rest unexplained. For this sample the table gives some 59,000 clones, of which around 83% were detected only once. In total, the top ten clones hold roughly 0.88% of the sample. The sequenced material came from memory CD4+ T cells from blood. The receptors were sampled from an adult in good health and CMV-seronegative.

The chain links TRBV7-2 to TRBJ2-2; D is uncertain. The CDR3 has 11 amino acids. V dropped 2 bases and J dropped 6 bases, with 1 base sitting between them. Germline V lookup: CDR1 SGHTA, CDR2 FQGNSA. The CDR3 nucleotides are TGTGCCAGCAGCTTATCCGGGGAGCTGTTTTTT. Protein product: CASSLSGELFF.

The J gene is TRBJ2-6, the V gene TRBV5-4; D uncertain. The germline V gene encodes CDR1 SGHNT and CDR2 YYREEE (reference sequence). CDR3 size: 16 residues. Trimming left V 5 bases short and J 0 bases short, with 12 bases between. The CDR3, as DNA: TGTGCCAGCAGGCCAACTCACAGCTCTGGGGCCAACGTCCTGACTTTC. Protein sequence: CASRPTHSSGANVLTF.

The V and J genes are TRBV6-1 and TRBJ1-5, with 8 bases aligning to TRBD1. Germline loops: CDR1 MNHNS, CDR2 SASEGT. The CDR3 sequence is 15 residues long. The J segment lost 6 bases and the V segment lost 4 bases, leaving 8 bases of the junction unmatched. The CDR3 reads CASSVGTGRSQPQHF. CDR3 sequence (DNA): TGTGCCAGCAGTGTCGGGACAGGACGAAGTCAGCCCCAGCATTTT.

The CDR3 spells CASSDSLAGDTGELFF. The CDR3 coding sequence is TGTGCCAGCAGTGACTCACTAGCGGGAGACACCGGGGAGCTGTTTTTT. The chain is built from TRBV6-4 and TRBJ2-2, with 11 bases fitting TRBD2. The CDR3 is made up of 16 amino acids. Germline assignment: CDR1 MRHNA and CDR2 SNTAGT. The J segment lost 3 bases and the V segment lost 0 bases, leaving 0 bases of the junction unmatched.

The chain employs TRBV19 and TRBJ1-1; perhaps TRBD1 as D (5 bases). Germline values: CDR1 LNHDA, CDR2 SQIVND (reference sequence). Trimming took off 0 bases at V and 5 bases at J, with 7 bases between the two ends. The CDR3 has 13 residues. The CDR3 region is CASSIEGQTEAFF. Here the CDR3 DNA reads TGTGCCAGTAGTATAGAGGGGCAGACTGAAGCTTTCTTT.

This clone has more than one count but fewer than ten. The chain carries TRBV18 and TRBJ1-1; TRBD1 might be the D (6 bases). The V end was cut by 5 bases, the J end by 4 bases, with 17 bases between. The length of the CDR3 is 15 residues. Germline CDR1 is KGHSH and CDR2 is LQKENI. CDR3 in DNA: TGTGCCAGCTCATCCTCAGGGGACGTGAGCACTGAAGCTTTCTTT. It translates to CASSSSGDVSTEAFF. Combining the CDR3 with reference TRBV18 and TRBJ1-1 gives the whole variable domain NAGVMQNPRHLVRRRGQEARLRCSPMKGHSHVYWYRQLPEEGLKFMVYLQKENIIDESGMPKERFSAEFPKEGPSILRIQQVVRGDSAAYFCASSSSGDVSTEAFFGQGTRLTVV.

This chain connects TRBV10-2 to TRBJ1-2; D gene unclear. Per germline, CDR1 WSHSY and CDR2 SAAADI. The CDR3 loop spans 13 amino acids. V gave up 3 bases and J gave up 3 bases, with 8 bases separating them. CDR3 bases: TGCGCCAGCAGTGAAGTCGACGACTATGGCTACACCTTC. Translated: CASSEVDDYGYTF.

The chain recombines TRBV7-2 with TRBJ2-2; 7 bases map to TRBD2. In germline, CDR1 is SGHTA, CDR2 FQGNSA. J gave up 4 bases and V 7 bases, and 15 bases lay outside the gene matches. The CDR3 is made up of 17 amino acids. As DNA, the CDR3 is TGTGCCAGCACGAAAAGGCCCCTAGCGGACCTCACCGGGGAGCTGTTTTTT. This encodes CASTKRPLADLTGELFF.

This clone occurred once. V gene TRBV7-8 combines with J gene TRBJ1-1; the D gene is possibly TRBD1 (5 bases). Germline CDR1 is SGHVS and CDR2 is FQNEAQ. The V end lost 0 bases, the J end lost 4 bases, and 15 bases lay between the germline ends. CDR3 length: 16 residues. The CDR3 nucleotides are TGTGCCAGCAGCTTAGCGCTCTTAACCGGGGGCACTGAAGCTTTCTTT. The encoded protein is CASSLALLTGGTEAFF.

The CDR3 sequence: CASSLVEDTPSHF. Written as DNA, the CDR3 is TGTGCCAGCAGCTTGGTTGAGGACACCCCCAGCCATTTT. The chain employs TRBV5-5 and TRBJ1-5; D perhaps matches TRBD1 (5 bases). Trimming removed 0 bases from V and 16 bases from J, with 17 bases in between. The germline V gene encodes CDR1 SGHKS and CDR2 YYEKEE (reference sequence). The CDR3 sequence is 13 residues long.

The V and J genes are TRBV7-4 and TRBJ2-7; 9 bases fit TRBD1. The CDR3 is made up of 15 amino acids. Germline lookup yields CDR1 SGHVT and CDR2 SQSDAQ. With V trimmed by 1 base and J by 4 bases, 5 bases remained unmatched. The CDR3 sequence: CASSLGQGGRYEQYF. CDR3 in DNA: TGTGCCAGCAGCTTAGGACAGGGGGGTCGATACGAGCAGTACTTC.

The J gene is TRBJ2-6, the V gene TRBV9, with no clear D. Germline values: CDR1 SGDLS, CDR2 YYNGEE. The CDR3 sequence is 16 residues long. Deletions cut 4 bases from V and 1 base from J, with 12 bases between. The CDR3 here is CASSPHVGSGANVLTF. The CDR3 bases are TGTGCCAGCAGCCCCCACGTAGGGTCTGGGGCCAACGTCCTGACTTTC.

V and J are TRBV2 and TRBJ2-3; perhaps TRBD2 as D (5 bases). The V end was cut by 7 bases, the J end by 3 bases, with 11 bases between. CDR1 SNHLY and CDR2 FYNNEI come from the germline V gene. The CDR3 consists of 13 residues. CDR3 bases: TGTGCCAGCAATTACGGGAAAACAGATACGCAGTATTTT. The encoded protein is CASNYGKTDTQYF.